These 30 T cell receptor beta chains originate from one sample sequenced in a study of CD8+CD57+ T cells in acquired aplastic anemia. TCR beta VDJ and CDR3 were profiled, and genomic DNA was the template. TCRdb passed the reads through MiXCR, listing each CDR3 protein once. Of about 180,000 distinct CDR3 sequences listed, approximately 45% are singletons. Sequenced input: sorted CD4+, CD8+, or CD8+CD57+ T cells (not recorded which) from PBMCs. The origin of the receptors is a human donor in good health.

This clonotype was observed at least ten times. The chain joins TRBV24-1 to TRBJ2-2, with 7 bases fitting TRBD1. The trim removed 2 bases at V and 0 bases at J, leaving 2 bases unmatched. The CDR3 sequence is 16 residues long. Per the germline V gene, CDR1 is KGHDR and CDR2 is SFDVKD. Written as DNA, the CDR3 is TGTGCCACCAGTGATTGGGGGACAGCGAACACCGGGGAGCTGTTTTTT. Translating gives CATSDWGTANTGELFF.

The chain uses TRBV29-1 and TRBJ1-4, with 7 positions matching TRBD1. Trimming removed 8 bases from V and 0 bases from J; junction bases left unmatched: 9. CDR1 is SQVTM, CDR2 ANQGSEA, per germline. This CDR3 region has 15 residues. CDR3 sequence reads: CSSRTGRSTNEKLFF. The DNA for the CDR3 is TGCAGCTCCCGGACAGGTCGTTCAACTAATGAAAAACTGTTTTTT.

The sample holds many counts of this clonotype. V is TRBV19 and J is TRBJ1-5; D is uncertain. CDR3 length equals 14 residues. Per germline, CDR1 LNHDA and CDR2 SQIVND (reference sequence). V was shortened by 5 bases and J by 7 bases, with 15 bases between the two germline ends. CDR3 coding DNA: TGTGCCAGTAGTCACTGGGGTGTTAGCCAGCCCCAGCATTTT. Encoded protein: CASSHWGVSQPQHF.

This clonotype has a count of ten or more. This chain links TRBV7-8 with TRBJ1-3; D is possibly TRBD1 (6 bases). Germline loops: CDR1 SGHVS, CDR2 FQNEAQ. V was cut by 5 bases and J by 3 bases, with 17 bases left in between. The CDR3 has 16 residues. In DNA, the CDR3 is TGTGCCAGCAGCGTCAGGGGACGGGGAAATGGAAACACCATATATTTT. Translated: CASSVRGRGNGNTIYF. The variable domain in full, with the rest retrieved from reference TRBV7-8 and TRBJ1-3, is GAGVSQSPRYKVAKRGQDVALRCDPISGHVSLFWYQQALGQGPEFLTYFQNEAQLDKSGLPSDRFFAERPEGSVSTLKIQRTQQEDSAVYLCASSVRGRGNGNTIYFGEGSWLTVV.

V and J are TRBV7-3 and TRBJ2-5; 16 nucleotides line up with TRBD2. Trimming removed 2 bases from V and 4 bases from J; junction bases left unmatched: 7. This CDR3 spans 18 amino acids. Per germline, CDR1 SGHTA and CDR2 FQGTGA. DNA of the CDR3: TGTGCCAGCAGCTTAGGGACTAGCGGGAGGGCCACCGGAGAGACCCAGTACTTC. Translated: CASSLGTSGRATGETQYF. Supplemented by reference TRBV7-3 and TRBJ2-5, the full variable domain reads GAGVSQTPSNKVTEKGKYVELRCDPISGHTALYWYRQSLGQGPEFLIYFQGTGAADDSGLPNDRFFAVRPEGSVSTLKIQRTERGDSAVYLCASSLGTSGRATGETQYFGPGTRLLVL.

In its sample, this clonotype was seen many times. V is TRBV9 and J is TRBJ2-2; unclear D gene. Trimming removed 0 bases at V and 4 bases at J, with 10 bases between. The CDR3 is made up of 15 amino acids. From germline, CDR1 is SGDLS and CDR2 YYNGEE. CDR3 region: CASSVDKGGTGELFF. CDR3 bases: TGTGCCAGCAGCGTAGACAAGGGCGGCACCGGGGAGCTGTTTTTT.

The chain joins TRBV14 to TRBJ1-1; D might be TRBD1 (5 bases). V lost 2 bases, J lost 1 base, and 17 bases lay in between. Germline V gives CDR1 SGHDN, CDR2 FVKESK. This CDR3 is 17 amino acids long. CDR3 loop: CASSQRPSRTPNTEAFF. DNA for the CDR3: TGTGCCAGCAGCCAACGGCCTTCCCGGACACCGAACACTGAAGCTTTCTTT.

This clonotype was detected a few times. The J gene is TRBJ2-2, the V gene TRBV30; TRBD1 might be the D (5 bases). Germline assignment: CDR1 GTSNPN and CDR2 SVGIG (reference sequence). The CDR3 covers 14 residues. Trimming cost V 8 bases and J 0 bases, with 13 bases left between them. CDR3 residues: CANQGAANTGELFF. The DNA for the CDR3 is TGTGCCAACCAAGGGGCAGCGAACACCGGGGAGCTGTTTTTT.

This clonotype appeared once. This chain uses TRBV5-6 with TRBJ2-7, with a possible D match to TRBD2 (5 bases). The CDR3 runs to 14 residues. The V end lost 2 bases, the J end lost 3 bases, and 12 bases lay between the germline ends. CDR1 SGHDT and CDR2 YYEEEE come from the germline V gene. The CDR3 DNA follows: TGTGCCAGCAGCTTAGATGGAGGACTCTACGAGCAGTACTTC. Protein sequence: CASSLDGGLYEQYF.

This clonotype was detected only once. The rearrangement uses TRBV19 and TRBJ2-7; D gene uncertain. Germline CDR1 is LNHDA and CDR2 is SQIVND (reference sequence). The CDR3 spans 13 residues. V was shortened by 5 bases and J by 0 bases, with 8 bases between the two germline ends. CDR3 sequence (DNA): TGTGCCAGTAGTCGGCAAAACTCCTACGAGCAGTACTTC. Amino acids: CASSRQNSYEQYF.

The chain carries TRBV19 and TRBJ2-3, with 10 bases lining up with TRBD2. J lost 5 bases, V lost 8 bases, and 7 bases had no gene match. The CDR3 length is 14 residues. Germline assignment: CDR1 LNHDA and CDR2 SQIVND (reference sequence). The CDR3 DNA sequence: TGTGCCAGTCGCCAGCGGGGGGGCCAAGATACGCAGTATTTT. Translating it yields CASRQRGGQDTQYF.

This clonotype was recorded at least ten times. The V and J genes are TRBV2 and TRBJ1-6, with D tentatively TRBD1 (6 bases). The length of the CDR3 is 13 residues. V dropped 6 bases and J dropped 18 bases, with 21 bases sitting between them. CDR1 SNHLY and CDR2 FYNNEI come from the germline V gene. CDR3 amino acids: CASSRDKGTPAHF. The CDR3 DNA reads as TGTGCCAGCAGCCGGGACAAGGGGACCCCGGCCCACTTT.

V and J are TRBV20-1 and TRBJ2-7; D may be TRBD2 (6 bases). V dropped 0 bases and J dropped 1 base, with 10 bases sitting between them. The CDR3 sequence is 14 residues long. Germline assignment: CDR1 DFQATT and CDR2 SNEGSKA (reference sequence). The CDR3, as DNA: TGCAGTGCTAGAGATGTACTAGCATCCTACGAGCAGTACTTC. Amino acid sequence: CSARDVLASYEQYF.

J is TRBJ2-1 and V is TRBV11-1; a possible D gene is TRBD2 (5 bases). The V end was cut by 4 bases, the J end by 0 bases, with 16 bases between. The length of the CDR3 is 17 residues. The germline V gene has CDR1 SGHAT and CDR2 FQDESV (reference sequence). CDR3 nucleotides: TGTGCCAGCAGCTCGGCTACCACTAGGAGCTCCTACAATGAGCAGTTCTTC. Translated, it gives CASSSATTRSSYNEQFF.

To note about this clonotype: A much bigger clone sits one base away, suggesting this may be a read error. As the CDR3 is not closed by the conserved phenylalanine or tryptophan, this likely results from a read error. The CDR3 protein is CASSRSGRAREQYL. CDR3 nucleotide sequence: TGTGCCAGCAGTAGAAGCGGGAGGGCGCGGGAGCAGTACCTC. V usage is TRBV6-1 and J usage is TRBJ2-7; 10 positions agree with TRBD2. Germline V gene data show CDR1 as MNHNS and CDR2 as SASEGT. CDR3 length equals 14 residues. Trimming cost V 5 bases and J 7 bases; bases outside gene matches: 8.

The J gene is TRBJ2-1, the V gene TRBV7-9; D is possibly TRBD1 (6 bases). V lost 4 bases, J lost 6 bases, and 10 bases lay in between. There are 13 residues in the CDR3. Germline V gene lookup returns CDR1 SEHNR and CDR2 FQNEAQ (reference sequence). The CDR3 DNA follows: TGTGCCAGCAGCTCCCCCAGGGGCAATGAGCAGTTCTTC. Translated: CASSSPRGNEQFF.

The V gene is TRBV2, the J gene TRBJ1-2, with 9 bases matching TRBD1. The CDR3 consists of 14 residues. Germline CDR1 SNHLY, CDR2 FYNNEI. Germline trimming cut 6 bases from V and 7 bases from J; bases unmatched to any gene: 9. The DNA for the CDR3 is TGTGCCAGCAGATCGGGACAGGGACGTCTTGGCTACACCTTC. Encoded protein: CASRSGQGRLGYTF.

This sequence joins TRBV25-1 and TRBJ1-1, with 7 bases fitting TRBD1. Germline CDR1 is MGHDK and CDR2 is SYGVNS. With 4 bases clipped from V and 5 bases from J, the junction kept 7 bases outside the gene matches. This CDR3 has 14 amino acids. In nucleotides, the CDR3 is TGTGCCAGCAGTGTTTCCAGGGGGTCTACTGAAGCTTTCTTT. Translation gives CASSVSRGSTEAFF.

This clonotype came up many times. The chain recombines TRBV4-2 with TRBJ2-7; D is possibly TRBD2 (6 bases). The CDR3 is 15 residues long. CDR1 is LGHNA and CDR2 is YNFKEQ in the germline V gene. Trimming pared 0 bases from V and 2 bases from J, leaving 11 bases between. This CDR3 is CASSQDRGSPYEQYF. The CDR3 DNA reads TGTGCCAGCAGCCAAGATCGGGGGAGCCCCTACGAGCAGTACTTC.

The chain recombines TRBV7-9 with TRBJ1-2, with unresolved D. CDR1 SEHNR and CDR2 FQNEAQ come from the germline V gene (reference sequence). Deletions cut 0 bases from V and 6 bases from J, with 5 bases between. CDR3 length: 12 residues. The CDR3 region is CASSLAGDGYTF. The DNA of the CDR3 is TGTGCCAGCAGCTTAGCTGGCGATGGCTACACCTTC.

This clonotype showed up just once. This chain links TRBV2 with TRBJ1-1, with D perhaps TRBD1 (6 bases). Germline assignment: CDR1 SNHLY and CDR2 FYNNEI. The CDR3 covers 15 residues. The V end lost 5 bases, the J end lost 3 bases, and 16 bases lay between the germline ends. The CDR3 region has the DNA TGTGCCAGCAGTACTGCCTCCGGGACACACACTGAAGCTTTCTTT. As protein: CASSTASGTHTEAFF.

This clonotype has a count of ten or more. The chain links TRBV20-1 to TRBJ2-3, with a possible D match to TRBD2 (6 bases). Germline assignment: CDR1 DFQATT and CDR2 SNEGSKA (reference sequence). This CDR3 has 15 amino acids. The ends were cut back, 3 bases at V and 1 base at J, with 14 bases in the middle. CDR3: CSARLPGLRTDTQYF. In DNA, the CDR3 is TGCAGTGCTAGGTTACCGGGACTCCGCACAGATACGCAGTATTTT.

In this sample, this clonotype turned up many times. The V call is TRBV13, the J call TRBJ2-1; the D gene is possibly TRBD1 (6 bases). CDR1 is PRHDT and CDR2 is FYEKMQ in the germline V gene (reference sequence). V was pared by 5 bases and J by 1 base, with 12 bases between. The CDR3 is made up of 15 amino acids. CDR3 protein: CASSKGQKSYNEQFF. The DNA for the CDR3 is TGTGCCAGCAGCAAGGGACAAAAATCCTACAATGAGCAGTTCTTC.

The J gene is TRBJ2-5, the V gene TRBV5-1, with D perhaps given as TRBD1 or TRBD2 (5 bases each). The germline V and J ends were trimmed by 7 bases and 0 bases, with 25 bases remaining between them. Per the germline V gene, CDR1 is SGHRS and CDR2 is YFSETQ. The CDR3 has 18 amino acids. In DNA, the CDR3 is TGCGCCAGCCGGGGCGGATACACCTTGCGAGCGGACCAAGAGACCCAGTACTTC. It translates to CASRGGYTLRADQETQYF.

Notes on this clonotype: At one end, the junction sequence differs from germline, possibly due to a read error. CDR3 nucleotides: TGTGCCTGGACAAGGGGGAACAACTACGAGCGGTACTTC. Amino acid sequence: CAWTRGNNYERYF. The chain recombines TRBV30 with TRBJ2-7; D perhaps matches TRBD1 (6 bases). This CDR3 region has 13 residues. Per the germline V gene, CDR1 is GTSNPN and CDR2 is SVGIG (reference sequence).

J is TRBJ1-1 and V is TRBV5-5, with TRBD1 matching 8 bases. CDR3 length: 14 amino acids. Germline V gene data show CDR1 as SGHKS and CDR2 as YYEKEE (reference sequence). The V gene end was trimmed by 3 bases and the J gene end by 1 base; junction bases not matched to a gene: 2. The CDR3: CASSWGQANTEAFF. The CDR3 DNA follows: TGTGCCAGCAGCTGGGGACAGGCGAACACTGAAGCTTTCTTT.

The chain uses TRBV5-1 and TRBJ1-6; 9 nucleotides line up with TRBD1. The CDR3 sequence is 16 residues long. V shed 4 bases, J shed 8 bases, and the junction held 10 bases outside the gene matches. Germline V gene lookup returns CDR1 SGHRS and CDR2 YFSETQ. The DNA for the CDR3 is TGCGCCAGCAGCACGACCGGGACAGGGTACGATTCACCCCTCCACTTT. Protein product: CASSTTGTGYDSPLHF.

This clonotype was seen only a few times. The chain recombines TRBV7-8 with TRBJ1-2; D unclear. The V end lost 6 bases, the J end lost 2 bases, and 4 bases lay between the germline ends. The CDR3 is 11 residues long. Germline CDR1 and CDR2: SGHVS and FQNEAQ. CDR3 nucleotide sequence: TGTGCCAGCAGTGAAAACTATGGCTACACCTTC. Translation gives CASSENYGYTF. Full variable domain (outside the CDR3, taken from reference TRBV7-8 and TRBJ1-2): GAGVSQSPRYKVAKRGQDVALRCDPISGHVSLFWYQQALGQGPEFLTYFQNEAQLDKSGLPSDRFFAERPEGSVSTLKIQRTQQEDSAVYLCASSENYGYTFGSGTRLTVV.

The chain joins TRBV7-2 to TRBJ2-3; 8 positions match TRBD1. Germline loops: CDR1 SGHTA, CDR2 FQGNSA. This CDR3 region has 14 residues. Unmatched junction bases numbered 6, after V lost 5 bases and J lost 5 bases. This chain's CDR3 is CASSAGQALDTQYF. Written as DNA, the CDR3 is TGTGCCAGCAGCGCGGGACAGGCGTTAGATACGCAGTATTTT.

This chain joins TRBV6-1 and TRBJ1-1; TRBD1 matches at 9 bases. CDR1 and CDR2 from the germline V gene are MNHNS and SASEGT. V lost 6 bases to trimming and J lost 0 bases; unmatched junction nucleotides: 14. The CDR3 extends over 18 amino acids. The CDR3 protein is CASRPLPGQGLMNTEAFF. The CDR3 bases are TGTGCCAGCAGACCCCTGCCGGGACAGGGACTTATGAACACTGAAGCTTTCTTT.